The entry below gives a single T cell receptor beta chain sequence along with its context. What it binds is unknown. The data are from a study of cytomegalovirus exposure and HLA in healthy donors. Looking at the study overall: A prior study identified 90 million to 120 million unique TCR beta sequences from some 200 million T cells.

The PCR employed 60 Vbeta primers together with 13 Jbeta primers. Profiling relied on immunoSEQ multiplex PCR, and the TCRdb table lists in-frame clones only, not all of them. In the table there are roughly 99,000 clones, less than 85% of which are singletons. CDR1 and CDR2 from the germline V gene are MGHDK and SYGVNS. This CDR3 comprises 15 residues. With 2 bases clipped from V and 5 bases from J, the junction kept 5 bases outside the gene matches. Findings of the study overall: Presence/absence analyses rested on an assumption that sequencing depth was roughly uniform across donors. A later analysis associated roughly 15,000 TCR beta sequences with HLA alleles at a 0.05 false discovery rate. The only immune exposure information that was available was CMV serostatus.

What was sequenced was PBMCs. The chain uses TRBV25-1 and TRBJ2-5, with 10 bases aligning to TRBD2. This TCR was recovered from a woman in her thirties or forties in good health and CMV-seropositive. DNA for the CDR3: TGTGCCAGCAGTGAAGAGAGCGGGGGGGCTGAGACCCAGTACTTC. Its protein product is CASSEESGGAETQYF.